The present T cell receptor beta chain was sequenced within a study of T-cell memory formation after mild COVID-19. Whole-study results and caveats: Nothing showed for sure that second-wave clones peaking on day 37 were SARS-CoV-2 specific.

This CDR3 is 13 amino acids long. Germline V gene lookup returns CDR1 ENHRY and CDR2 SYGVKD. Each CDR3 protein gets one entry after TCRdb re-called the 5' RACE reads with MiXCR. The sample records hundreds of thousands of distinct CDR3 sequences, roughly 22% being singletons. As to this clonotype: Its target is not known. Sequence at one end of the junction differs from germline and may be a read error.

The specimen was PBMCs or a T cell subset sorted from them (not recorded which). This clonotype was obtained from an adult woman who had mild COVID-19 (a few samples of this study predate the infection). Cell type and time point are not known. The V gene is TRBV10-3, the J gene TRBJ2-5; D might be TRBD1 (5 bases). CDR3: CAVSETDGETQYF. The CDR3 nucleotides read TGTGCCGTCAGTGAGACAGATGGGGAGACCCAGTACTTC.